This record looks at one T cell receptor beta chain sequence and its context. The data belong to a study of blood T cell repertoires in COVID-19. Turning to the study itself: The United States, Italy and Spain provided the acute and convalescent COVID-19 samples.

The CDR3 has 14 residues. Trimming pared 0 bases from V and 5 bases from J, leaving 12 bases between. The germline V gene encodes CDR1 SGHRS and CDR2 YFSETQ. The protocol was immunoSEQ multiplex PCR, while the TCRdb copy is restricted to in-frame clones and leaves out a portion. In the table there are 140,000 to 150,000 clones, around nine tenths of which are singletons. This receptor was identified in a woman aged 45-65 years with active or convalescent COVID-19. Source material: peripheral blood. This chain connects TRBV5-1 to TRBJ2-7; D is perhaps TRBD2 (5 bases). The CDR3, as DNA: TGCGCCAGCAGCTTGGGGAGGTGGAACGACGAGCAGTACTTC. Its translation: CASSLGRWNDEQYF.